Described below is a single T cell receptor (beta chain) sequence and its context. Its cognate antigen is unknown. This sample was included in a study of blood T cells in healthy people across ages. Broader study findings: With age, beta diversity per million T cells declined roughly linearly, significantly by about 40. When set beside aged donors, long-lived donors presented more naive CD4+ cells and higher diversity.

CDR3 size: 13 residues. Germline CDR1 reads SQVTM; CDR2 reads ANQGSEA. V lost 2 bases and J lost 2, with 10 bases in between. Donation came from healthy Caucasian individuals in Russia who were aged about 6 to 90. No fewer than 6 million PBMCs went into each sample. Together with a sample-barcoded 5' primer, a J-beta primer mix was included in a second PCR lasting roughly 6 to 12 cycles. TCRdb recomputed calls from the 5' RACE reads with MiXCR, one row per CDR3 protein. The profile covers 700,000 or so distinct CDR3 sequences, with 40% to 45% appearing a single time and around 30% taken by the ten largest.

The sequenced material came from blood. The chain recombines TRBV29-1 with TRBJ2-7; D is tentatively TRBD1 or TRBD2 (6 bases each). The TCR sequence derives from a man older than 75 in good health. The chain's CDR3 is CSVEWGAAYEQYF. CDR3 nucleotide sequence: TGCAGCGTTGAATGGGGGGCGGCCTACGAGCAGTACTTC.